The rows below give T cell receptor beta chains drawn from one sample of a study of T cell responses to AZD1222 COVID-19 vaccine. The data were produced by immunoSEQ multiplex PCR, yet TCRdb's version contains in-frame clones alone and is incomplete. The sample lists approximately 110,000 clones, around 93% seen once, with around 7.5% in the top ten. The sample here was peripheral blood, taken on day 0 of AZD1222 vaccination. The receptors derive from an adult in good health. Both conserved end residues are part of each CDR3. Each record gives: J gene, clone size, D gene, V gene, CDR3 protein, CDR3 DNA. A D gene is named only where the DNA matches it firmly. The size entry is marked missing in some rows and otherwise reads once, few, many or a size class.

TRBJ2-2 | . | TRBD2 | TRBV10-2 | CASSGTSVITGELFF | TGCGCCAGCAGTGGAACTAGCGTCATCACCGGGGAGCTGTTTTTT
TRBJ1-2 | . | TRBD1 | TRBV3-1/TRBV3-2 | CASSYGQGVNGYTF | TGTGCCAGCAGCTATGGACAGGGGGTGAATGGCTACACCTTC
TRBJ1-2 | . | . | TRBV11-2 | CASSLVPEMARLYGYTF | TGTGCCAGCAGCTTAGTGCCAGAAATGGCCCGTCTCTATGGCTACACCTTC
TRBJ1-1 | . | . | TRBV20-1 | CSASKTGQKAFF | TGCAGTGCTAGTAAGACAGGCCAAAAAGCTTTCTTT
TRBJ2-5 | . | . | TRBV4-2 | CASSQAFGTDQETQYF | TGTGCCAGCAGCCAAGCCTTCGGGACGGACCAAGAGACCCAGTACTTC
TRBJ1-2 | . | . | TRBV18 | CASSPPTGRHQGGYTF | TGTGCCAGCTCACCACCGACGGGACGGCACCAGGGTGGCTACACCTTC
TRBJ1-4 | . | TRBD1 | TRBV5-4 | CASSSGGAANEKLFF | TGTGCCAGCAGCTCAGGGGGGGCGGCTAATGAAAAACTGTTTTTT
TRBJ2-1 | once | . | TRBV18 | CASSPLADYNEQFF | TGTGCCAGCTCACCACTAGCGGACTACAATGAGCAGTTCTTC
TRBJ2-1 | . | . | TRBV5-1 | CASSLETGVYNEQFF | TGCGCCAGCAGCTTGGAAACGGGGGTCTACAATGAGCAGTTCTTC
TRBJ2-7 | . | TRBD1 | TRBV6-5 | CASRLRGTGSYEQYF | TGTGCCAGCAGACTCCGGGGGACAGGTTCCTACGAGCAGTACTTC